The following is a T cell receptor beta chain sequence with its context. Recovery among Cohort 3 donors was established by two negative PCRs, clearance, or symptom resolution. Produced via immunoSEQ multiplex PCR; TCRdb's table is partial and in-frame only. The table includes approximately 440,000 clones, roughly 88% detected once. This CDR3 spans 14 amino acids. The V gene's germline CDR1 is MNHEY and CDR2 SVGAGI. V lost 8 bases and J lost 8; bases outside the gene matches: 9. The sample originates from a study of blood T cell repertoires in COVID-19. Sequenced input: PBMCs or T cells enriched from blood (not recorded which). This TCR was recovered from a man between 18 and 29 years old who had recovered from COVID-19. The chain joins TRBV6-5 to TRBJ1-6; 7 bases align to TRBD1. The CDR3 sequence is CASAGRGHYSPLHF. In nucleotides, the CDR3 is TGTGCCAGCGCCGGAAGGGGGCACTATTCACCCCTCCACTTT.